This T cell receptor (beta chain) appears in the sequencing data of a study of prognosis after radiotherapy for stage I lung cancer. The wider study: SBRT spanned 3 to 5 fractions, reaching a biologically effective dose of at least 100 Gy. Findings and caveats of the study: A fall in unique TCR clone counts followed stereotactic body radiation therapy, with medians of about 9,700 versus 6,500.

The CDR3 is 14 amino acids. Trimming shortened V by 4 bases and J by 3 bases, and 13 bases separated the two germline ends. CDR1 is SGHVS and CDR2 is FQNEAQ in the germline V gene. Genomic DNA provided the template from which TCR beta CDR3 was amplified by two-round multiplex PCR. During first-round PCR, primers specific to each TRBV and TRBJ gene were used. TCRdb re-called the multiplex PCR reads through MiXCR, storing one row per CDR3 protein. The sample consists of 20,000 to 30,000 distinct CDR3 sequences, about 41% of them appearing once. There are many counts of this clonotype. Its antigen remains unknown.

The specimen was PBMCs, collected before or after stereotactic body radiation therapy (not recorded which). This receptor was obtained from a donor of 50 years or more with non-small cell lung cancer. The V call is TRBV7-8, the J call TRBJ2-7, with a possible D match to TRBD2 (5 bases). The CDR3: CASSSLGRGYEQYF. CDR3 nucleotide sequence: TGTGCCAGCAGCTCCTTGGGCCGGGGCTACGAGCAGTACTTC.